This TCR beta chain was captured by sequencing in a study of preoperative IRX-2 immunotherapy in early breast cancer. Treatment indicated: preoperative locoregional IRX-2 cytokine immunotherapy. This phase Ib study tested locoregional IRX-2 cytokine immunotherapy given before surgery. From germline, CDR1 is SGHNT and CDR2 YENEEA. The ends were cut back, 4 bases at V and 1 base at J, with 10 bases in the middle. The CDR3 runs to 15 residues. This table comes from immunoSEQ multiplex PCR, and its TCRdb copy is limited to in-frame clones, with some not included. There are some 5,100 clones in the sample; about 60% occur only once, and 9.5% to 12% lies in the top ten. This clone is medium-sized by share.

The rearrangement links TRBV11-3 to TRBJ1-4; D might be TRBD1 (5 bases). This receptor was identified in a human donor with breast cancer. Sequencing used tumor tissue, obtained before IRX-2 immunotherapy. The CDR3 spells CASSSAGGTNEKLFF. CDR3 DNA sequence: TGTGCCAGCAGCTCGGCTGGGGGAACTAATGAAAAACTGTTTTTT.